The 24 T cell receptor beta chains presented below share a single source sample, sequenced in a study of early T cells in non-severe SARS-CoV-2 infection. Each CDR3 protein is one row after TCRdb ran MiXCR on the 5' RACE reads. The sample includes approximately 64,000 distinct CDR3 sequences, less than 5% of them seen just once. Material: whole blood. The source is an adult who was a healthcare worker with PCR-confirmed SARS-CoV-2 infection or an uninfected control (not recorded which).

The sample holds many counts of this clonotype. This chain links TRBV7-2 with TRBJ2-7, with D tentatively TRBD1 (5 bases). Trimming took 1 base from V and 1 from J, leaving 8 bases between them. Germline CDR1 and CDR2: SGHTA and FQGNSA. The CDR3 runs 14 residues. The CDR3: CASSLGGQSYEQYF. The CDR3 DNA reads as TGTGCCAGCAGCTTAGGTGGACAATCCTACGAGCAGTACTTC.

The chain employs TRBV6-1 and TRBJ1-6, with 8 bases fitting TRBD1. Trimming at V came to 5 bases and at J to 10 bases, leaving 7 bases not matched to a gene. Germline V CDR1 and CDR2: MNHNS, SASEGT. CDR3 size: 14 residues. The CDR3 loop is CASSLGQGESPLHF. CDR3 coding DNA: TGTGCCAGCAGTCTTGGACAGGGTGAATCACCCCTCCACTTT.

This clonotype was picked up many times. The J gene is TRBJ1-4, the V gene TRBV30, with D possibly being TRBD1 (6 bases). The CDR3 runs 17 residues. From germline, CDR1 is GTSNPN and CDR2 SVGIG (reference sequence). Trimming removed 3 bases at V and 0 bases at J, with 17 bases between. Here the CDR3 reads CAWRQDSPVPTNEKLFF. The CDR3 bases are TGTGCCTGGAGACAGGACAGCCCAGTTCCAACTAATGAAAAACTGTTTTTT.

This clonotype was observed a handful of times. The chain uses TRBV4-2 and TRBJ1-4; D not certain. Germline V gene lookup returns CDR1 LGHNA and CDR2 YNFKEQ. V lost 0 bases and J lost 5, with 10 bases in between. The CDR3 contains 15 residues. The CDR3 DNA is TGTGCCAGCAGCCAAGAGGAGCGTGACAATGAAAAACTGTTTTTT. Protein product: CASSQEERDNEKLFF.

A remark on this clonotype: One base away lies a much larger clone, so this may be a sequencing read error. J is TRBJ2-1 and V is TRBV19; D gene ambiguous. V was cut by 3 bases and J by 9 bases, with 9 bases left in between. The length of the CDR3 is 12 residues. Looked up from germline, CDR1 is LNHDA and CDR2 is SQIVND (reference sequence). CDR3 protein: CASSMVIGEQFF. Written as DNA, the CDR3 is TGTGCCAGTAGTATGGTAATAGGTGAGCAGTTCTTC.

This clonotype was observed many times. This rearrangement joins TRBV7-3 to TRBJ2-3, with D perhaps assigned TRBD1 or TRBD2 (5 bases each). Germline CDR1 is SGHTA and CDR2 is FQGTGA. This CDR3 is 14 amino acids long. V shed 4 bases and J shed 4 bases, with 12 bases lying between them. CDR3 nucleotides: TGTGCCAGCAGCTCGCGTCGGGGCCCAGATACGCAGTATTTT. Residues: CASSSRRGPDTQYF.

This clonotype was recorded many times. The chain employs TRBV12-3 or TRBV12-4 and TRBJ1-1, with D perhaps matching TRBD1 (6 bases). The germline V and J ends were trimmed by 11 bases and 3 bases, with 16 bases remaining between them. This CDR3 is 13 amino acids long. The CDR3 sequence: CAGIRGPYTEAFF. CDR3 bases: TGTGCCGGAATCAGGGGCCCGTACACTGAAGCTTTCTTT.

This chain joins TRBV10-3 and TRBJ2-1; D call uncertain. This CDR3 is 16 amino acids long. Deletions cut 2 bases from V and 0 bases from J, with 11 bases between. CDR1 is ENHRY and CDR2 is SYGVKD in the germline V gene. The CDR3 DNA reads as TGTGCCATCAGTGAGAGAGATACAAGCTCCTACAATGAGCAGTTCTTC. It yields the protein CAISERDTSSYNEQFF.

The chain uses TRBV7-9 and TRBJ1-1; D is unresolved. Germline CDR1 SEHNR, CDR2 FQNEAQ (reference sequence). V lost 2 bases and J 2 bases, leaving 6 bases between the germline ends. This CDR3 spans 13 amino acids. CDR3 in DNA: TGTGCCAGCAGCTTACAACCTAACACTGAAGCTTTCTTT. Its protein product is CASSLQPNTEAFF. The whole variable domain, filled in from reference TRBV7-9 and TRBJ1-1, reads DTGVSQNPRHKITKRGQNVTFRCDPISEHNRLYWYRQTLGQGPEFLTYFQNEAQLEKSRLLSDRFSAERPKGSFSTLEIQRTEQGDSAMYLCASSLQPNTEAFFGQGTRLTVV.

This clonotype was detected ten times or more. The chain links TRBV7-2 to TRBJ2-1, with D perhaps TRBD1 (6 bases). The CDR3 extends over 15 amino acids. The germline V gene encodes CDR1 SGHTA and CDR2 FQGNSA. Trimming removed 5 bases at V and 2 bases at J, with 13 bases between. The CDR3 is CASSQGQGTYNEQFF. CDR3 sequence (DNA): TGTGCCAGCAGCCAGGGGCAGGGTACCTACAATGAGCAGTTCTTC.

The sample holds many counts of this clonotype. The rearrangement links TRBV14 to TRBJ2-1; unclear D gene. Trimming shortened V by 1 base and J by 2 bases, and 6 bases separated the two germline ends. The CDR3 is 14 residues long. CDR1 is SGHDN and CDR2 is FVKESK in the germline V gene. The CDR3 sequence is CASSQVSAYNEQFF. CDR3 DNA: TGTGCCAGCAGCCAAGTTTCTGCCTACAATGAGCAGTTCTTC.

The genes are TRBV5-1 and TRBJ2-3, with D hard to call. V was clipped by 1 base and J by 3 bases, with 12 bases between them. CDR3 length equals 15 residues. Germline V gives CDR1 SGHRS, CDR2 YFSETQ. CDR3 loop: CASSLTAGATDTQYF. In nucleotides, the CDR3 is TGCGCCAGCAGCTTGACGGCCGGCGCTACAGATACGCAGTATTTT.

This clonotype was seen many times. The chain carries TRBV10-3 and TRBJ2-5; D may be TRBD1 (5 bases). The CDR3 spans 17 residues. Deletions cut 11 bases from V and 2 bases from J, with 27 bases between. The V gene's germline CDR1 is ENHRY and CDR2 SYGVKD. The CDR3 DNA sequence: TGTGCCGTCGCTTCGAGGCAGGGCCCAAACCTACAAGAGACCCAGTACTTC. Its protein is CAVASRQGPNLQETQYF.

In DNA form, the CDR3 reads TGCAGTGCCACCACCCTCGCAGCAGAAAAACTGTTTTTT. Translated: CSATTLAAEKLFF. The rearrangement joins TRBV20-1 to TRBJ1-4; D uncertain. Germline V gene sequence: CDR1 DFQATT, CDR2 SNEGSKA (reference sequence). V gave up 6 bases and J gave up 8 bases, with 16 bases separating them. The CDR3 runs to 13 residues.

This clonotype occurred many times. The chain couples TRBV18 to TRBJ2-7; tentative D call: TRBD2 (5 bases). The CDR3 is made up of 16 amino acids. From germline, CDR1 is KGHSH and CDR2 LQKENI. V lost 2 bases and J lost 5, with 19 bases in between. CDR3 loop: CASSPGASGVRNEQYF. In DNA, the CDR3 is TGTGCCAGCTCACCAGGAGCTTCCGGGGTGAGGAACGAGCAGTACTTC.

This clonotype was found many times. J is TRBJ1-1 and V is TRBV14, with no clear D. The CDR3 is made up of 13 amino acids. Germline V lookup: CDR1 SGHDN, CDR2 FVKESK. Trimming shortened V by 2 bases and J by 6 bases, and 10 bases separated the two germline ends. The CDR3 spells CASSQSSGAEAFF. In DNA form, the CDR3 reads TGTGCCAGCAGCCAATCGTCAGGCGCTGAAGCTTTCTTT.

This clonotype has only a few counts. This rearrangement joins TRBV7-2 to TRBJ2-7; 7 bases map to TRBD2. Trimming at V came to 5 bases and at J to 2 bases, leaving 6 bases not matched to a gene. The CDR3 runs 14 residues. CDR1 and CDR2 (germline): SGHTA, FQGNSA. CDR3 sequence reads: CASSPLAAAYEQYF. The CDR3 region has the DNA TGTGCCAGCAGCCCGCTAGCGGCGGCCTACGAGCAGTACTTC.

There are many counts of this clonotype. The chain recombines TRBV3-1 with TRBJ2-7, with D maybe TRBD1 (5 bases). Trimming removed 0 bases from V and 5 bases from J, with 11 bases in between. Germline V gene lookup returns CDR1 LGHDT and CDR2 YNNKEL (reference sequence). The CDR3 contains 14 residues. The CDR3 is CASSQEAGHNEQYF. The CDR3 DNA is TGTGCCAGCAGCCAAGAAGCAGGGCACAACGAGCAGTACTTC.

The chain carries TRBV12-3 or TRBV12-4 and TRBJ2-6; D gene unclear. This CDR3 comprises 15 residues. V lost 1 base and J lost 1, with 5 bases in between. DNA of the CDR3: TGTGCCAGCAGTTTAGACTTTTCTGGGGCCAACGTCCTGACTTTC. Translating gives CASSLDFSGANVLTF.

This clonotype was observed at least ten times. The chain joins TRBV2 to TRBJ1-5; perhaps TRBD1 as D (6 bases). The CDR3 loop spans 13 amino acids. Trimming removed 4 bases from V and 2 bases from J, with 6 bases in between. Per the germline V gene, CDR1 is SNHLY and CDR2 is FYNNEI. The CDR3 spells CASSGQGNQPQHF. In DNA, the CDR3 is TGTGCCAGCAGTGGACAGGGCAATCAGCCCCAGCATTTT.

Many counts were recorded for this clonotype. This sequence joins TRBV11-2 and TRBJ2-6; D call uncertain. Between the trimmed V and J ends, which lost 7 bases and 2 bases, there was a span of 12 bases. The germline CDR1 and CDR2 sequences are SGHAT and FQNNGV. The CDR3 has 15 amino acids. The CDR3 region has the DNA TGTGCCAGCAACTTCGCTAGAGCTGGGGCCAACGTCCTGACTTTC. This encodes CASNFARAGANVLTF.

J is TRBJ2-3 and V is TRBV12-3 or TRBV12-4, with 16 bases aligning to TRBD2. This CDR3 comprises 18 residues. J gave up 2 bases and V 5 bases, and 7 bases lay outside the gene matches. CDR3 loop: CASSAGLAGGTPTDTQYF. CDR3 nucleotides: TGTGCCAGCAGTGCGGGACTAGCGGGAGGGACCCCCACAGATACGCAGTATTTT.

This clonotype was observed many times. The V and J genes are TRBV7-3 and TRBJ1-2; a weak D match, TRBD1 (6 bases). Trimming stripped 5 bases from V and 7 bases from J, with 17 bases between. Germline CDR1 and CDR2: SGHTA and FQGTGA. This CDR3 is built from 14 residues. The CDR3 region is CASSPLGGASGYTF. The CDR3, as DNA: TGTGCCAGCAGCCCATTGGGGGGCGCGAGTGGCTACACCTTC.

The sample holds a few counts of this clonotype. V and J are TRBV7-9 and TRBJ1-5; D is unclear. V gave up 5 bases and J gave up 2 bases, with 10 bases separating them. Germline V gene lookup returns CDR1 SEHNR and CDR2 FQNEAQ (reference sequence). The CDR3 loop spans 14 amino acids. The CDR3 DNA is TGTGCCAGCAGCCTCCCCGGAGGCAATCAGCCCCAGCATTTT. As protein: CASSLPGGNQPQHF.